This entry lists 31 T cell receptor beta chains sequenced from one sample in a study of cytomegalovirus exposure and HLA in healthy donors. Sequencing used immunoSEQ multiplex PCR; TCRdb keeps in-frame clones, though not all of them. Of 150,000 to 200,000 clones listed, about 84% are singletons. Sequenced sample: PBMCs. The receptors stem from a woman between 18 and 29 years old in good health and CMV-seronegative.

V gene TRBV6-5 combines with J gene TRBJ1-5; D is unclear. This CDR3 is built from 13 residues. Germline V lookup: CDR1 MNHEY, CDR2 SVGAGI. V dropped 7 bases and J dropped 7 bases, with 14 bases sitting between them. The CDR3 nucleotides are TGTGCCAGCACCCCATCAGGAAGCCAGCCCCAGCATTTT. This encodes CASTPSGSQPQHF.

This sequence joins TRBV30 and TRBJ2-1; D is unclear. Germline values: CDR1 GTSNPN, CDR2 SVGIG (reference sequence). V was pared by 0 bases and J by 9 bases, with 6 bases between. The CDR3 sequence is 11 residues long. This CDR3 reads CAWSVLREQFF. The CDR3 DNA reads as TGTGCCTGGAGTGTACTCCGTGAGCAGTTCTTC. Drawing the rest from reference TRBV30 and TRBJ2-1, the complete variable domain is SQTIHQWPATLVQPVGSPLSLECTVEGTSNPNLYWYRQAAGRGLQLLFYSVGIGQISSEVPQNLSASRPQDRQFILSSKKLLLSDSGFYLCAWSVLREQFFGPGTRLTVL.

This clone was observed a handful of times. CDR3 loop: CAIRGTGNGYTF. CDR3 bases: TGTGCCATCAGGGGGACAGGGAATGGCTACACCTTC. V is TRBV10-3 and J is TRBJ1-2; 9 nucleotides align to TRBD1. CDR3 length: 12 amino acids. Germline-derived CDR1 and CDR2 are ENHRY and SYGVKD. V was clipped by 6 bases and J by 6 bases; unmatched bases: 2.

As regards this clone: This specimen includes other DNA sequences encoding the same CDR3. The chain uses TRBV9 and TRBJ2-2, with D possibly matching TRBD1 (5 bases). Trimming cost V 1 base and J 1 base, with 5 bases left between them. CDR1 is SGDLS and CDR2 is YYNGEE in the germline V gene. The CDR3 covers 14 residues. This chain's CDR3 is CASSVTGNTGELFF. CDR3 in DNA: TGTGCCAGCAGCGTAACAGGGAACACCGGGGAGCTGTTTTTT.

Of note for this clone: A read error is possible here, since a much larger clone lies one base away. This sequence joins TRBV27 and TRBJ2-1, with TRBD2 matching 14 bases. Germline lookup yields CDR1 MNHEY and CDR2 SMNVEV (reference sequence). This CDR3 spans 16 amino acids. Unmatched junction bases numbered 0, after V lost 5 bases and J lost 0 bases. The chain's CDR3 is CASSGTSGSSYNEQFF. Here the CDR3 DNA reads TGTGCCAGCAGTGGGACTAGCGGGAGCTCCTACAATGAGCAGTTCTTC.

V is TRBV18 and J is TRBJ2-1, with a weak D call TRBD1 (6 bases). Deletions cut 3 bases from V and 4 bases from J, with 13 bases between. There are 15 residues in the CDR3. Per germline, CDR1 KGHSH and CDR2 LQKENI. The CDR3 protein is CASSPIRDKYNEQFF. DNA for the CDR3: TGTGCCAGCTCACCCATCCGGGACAAATACAATGAGCAGTTCTTC.

This chain uses TRBV2 with TRBJ1-4; D might be TRBD1 (5 bases). This CDR3 comprises 15 residues. Germline V gene sequence: CDR1 SNHLY, CDR2 FYNNEI. V was shortened by 8 bases and J by 5 bases, with 18 bases between the two germline ends. The CDR3, as DNA: TGTGCCAGCTACGTCGGGGGACTGCGGAATGAAAAACTGTTTTTT. It translates to CASYVGGLRNEKLFF. Complete variable domain (other parts from reference TRBV2 and TRBJ1-4): EPEVTQTPSHQVTQMGQEVILRCVPISNHLYFYWYRQILGQKVEFLVSFYNNEISEKSEIFDDQFSVERPDGSNFTLKIRSTKLEDSAMYFCASYVGGLRNEKLFFGSGTQLSVL.

The chain carries TRBV5-4 and TRBJ2-1; perhaps TRBD2 as D (6 bases). V lost 0 bases and J 0 bases, leaving 10 bases between the germline ends. Germline V CDR1 and CDR2: SGHNT, YYREEE (reference sequence). The CDR3 runs 16 residues. CDR3 DNA: TGTGCCAGCAGCTTGGGCGGCGGGGACTCCTACAATGAGCAGTTCTTC. It specifies CASSLGGGDSYNEQFF.

In its sample, this clone was seen once. The J gene is TRBJ2-3, the V gene TRBV2; the D gene is possibly TRBD1 (6 bases). Trimming took 6 bases from V and 5 from J, leaving 9 bases between them. This CDR3 is 12 amino acids long. The germline V gene has CDR1 SNHLY and CDR2 FYNNEI. The CDR3 spells CASRAGEDTQYF. The CDR3 coding sequence is TGTGCCAGCAGGGCAGGGGAAGATACGCAGTATTTT.

V is TRBV5-4 and J is TRBJ1-6; the match to TRBD1 covers 8 bases. Germline V gives CDR1 SGHNT, CDR2 YYREEE (reference sequence). V lost 2 bases, J lost 7 bases, and 5 bases stayed unmatched. The CDR3 spans 15 residues. This CDR3 is CASSLKQGVNSPLHF. The DNA for the CDR3 is TGTGCCAGCAGCTTAAAACAGGGGGTAAATTCACCCCTCCACTTT.

V gene TRBV7-8 combines with J gene TRBJ2-1; D remains unclear. The V end lost 5 bases, the J end lost 7 bases, and 18 bases lay between the germline ends. Germline V lookup: CDR1 SGHVS, CDR2 FQNEAQ. CDR3 size: 15 residues. The DNA for the CDR3 is TGTGCCAGCAGCCTACAAAGAATAGGAGTAAATGAGCAGTTCTTC. Encoded protein: CASSLQRIGVNEQFF. Full variable domain (missing parts from reference TRBV7-8 and TRBJ2-1): GAGVSQSPRYKVAKRGQDVALRCDPISGHVSLFWYQQALGQGPEFLTYFQNEAQLDKSGLPSDRFFAERPEGSVSTLKIQRTQQEDSAVYLCASSLQRIGVNEQFFGPGTRLTVL.

Comments on this clone: This CDR3 is also generated by other DNA sequences in the sample. The chain couples TRBV18 to TRBJ2-1, with TRBD2 matching 15 bases. Looked up from germline, CDR1 is KGHSH and CDR2 is LQKENI. With V trimmed by 0 bases and J by 9 bases, 3 bases remained unmatched. CDR3 length equals 16 residues. The chain's CDR3 is CASSPPGLAGGVEQFF. CDR3 coding DNA: TGTGCCAGCTCACCACCGGGACTAGCGGGGGGAGTTGAGCAGTTCTTC.

This clone was counted once. This chain joins TRBV4-1 and TRBJ2-3; D perhaps matches TRBD2 (6 bases). The CDR3 contains 16 residues. Germline values: CDR1 MGHRA, CDR2 YSYEKL. The V gene lost 0 bases and the J gene lost 0 bases, with 10 bases spanning the gap. The CDR3 here is CASSQDWGVSTDTQYF. The CDR3 DNA reads TGCGCCAGCAGCCAAGATTGGGGGGTTAGCACAGATACGCAGTATTTT.

The V call is TRBV11-3, the J call TRBJ2-2, with D uncertain. CDR3 length: 15 amino acids. Looked up from germline, CDR1 is SGHNT and CDR2 is YENEEA. V lost 4 bases to trimming and J lost 1 base, with 10 bases between them. CDR3: CASSYAQLNTGELFF. CDR3 in DNA: TGTGCCAGCAGCTACGCACAGTTGAACACCGGGGAGCTGTTTTTT.

J is TRBJ2-7 and V is TRBV7-9; 7 nucleotides match TRBD1. This CDR3 comprises 17 residues. The ends lost 4 bases at V and 2 bases at J; junction bases unmatched: 14. Germline V CDR1 and CDR2: SEHNR, FQNEAQ (reference sequence). CDR3 bases: TGTGCCAGCAGCTCACTCCGACAGGGACCGACCACCTACGAGCAGTACTTC. Encoded protein: CASSSLRQGPTTYEQYF. The variable domain in full, completed from reference TRBV7-9 and TRBJ2-7, reads DTGVSQNPRHKITKRGQNVTFRCDPISEHNRLYWYRQTLGQGPEFLTYFQNEAQLEKSRLLSDRFSAERPKGSFSTLEIQRTEQGDSAMYLCASSSLRQGPTTYEQYFGPGTRLTVT.

The gene calls are TRBV2 and TRBJ2-5, with TRBD1 as a possible D gene (5 bases). Germline V gene sequence: CDR1 SNHLY, CDR2 FYNNEI. This CDR3 spans 15 amino acids. V lost 5 bases to trimming and J lost 4 bases, with 17 bases between them. CDR3 sequence (DNA): TGTGCCAGCAGTCCTGGGGCCCAACGTTCAGAGACCCAGTACTTC. Its translation is CASSPGAQRSETQYF.

The J gene is TRBJ1-1, the V gene TRBV7-3, with D unclear. This CDR3 contains 15 residues. Trimming left V 2 bases short and J 0 bases short, with 10 bases between. Germline V gene lookup returns CDR1 SGHTA and CDR2 FQGTGA. CDR3 coding DNA: TGTGCCAGCAGCTTACGCCCTAAAATGAACACTGAAGCTTTCTTT. Encoded protein: CASSLRPKMNTEAFF.

V and J are TRBV4-1 and TRBJ2-2; TRBD1 aligns across 7 bases. V shed 0 bases, J shed 1 base, and the junction held 11 bases outside the gene matches. CDR1 and CDR2 (germline): MGHRA, YSYEKL. The CDR3 extends over 19 amino acids. CDR3: CASSQDGIHRGQNTGELFF. CDR3 sequence (DNA): TGCGCCAGCAGCCAAGATGGGATTCACAGGGGTCAGAACACCGGGGAGCTGTTTTTT.

CDR3 sequence reads: CASSVATSGGPQFF. CDR3 bases: TGTGCCAGCAGCGTAGCTACTAGCGGGGGCCCGCAGTTCTTC. This rearrangement joins TRBV9 to TRBJ2-1; 11 nucleotides line up with TRBD2. Germline V gives CDR1 SGDLS, CDR2 YYNGEE. The J segment lost 12 bases and the V segment lost 0 bases, leaving 5 bases of the junction unmatched. CDR3 length: 14 residues.

This chain joins TRBV14 and TRBJ2-5, with TRBD2 matching over 8 bases. The germline V gene has CDR1 SGHDN and CDR2 FVKESK. The CDR3 covers 17 residues. The ends lost 0 bases at V and 1 base at J; junction bases unmatched: 7. The CDR3 here is CASSQDRGGWGQETQYF. In DNA, the CDR3 is TGTGCCAGCAGCCAAGATCGGGGGGGTTGGGGCCAAGAGACCCAGTACTTC.

As to this clone: Sequence at one end of the junction differs from germline and may be a read error. The CDR3 reads CAISATGTGRNYGYTF. CDR3 nucleotide sequence: TGTGCCATCAGTGCAACCGGGACAGGGAGAAACTATGGCTACACCTTC. The rearrangement joins TRBV6-1 to TRBJ1-2, with TRBD1 matching over 9 bases. This CDR3 spans 16 amino acids. The germline V gene encodes CDR1 MNHNS and CDR2 SASEGT.

This clone was seen only once. V is TRBV19 and J is TRBJ2-1, with 10 bases identical to TRBD2. CDR1 and CDR2 from the germline V gene are LNHDA and SQIVND (reference sequence). The CDR3 runs 17 residues. V was clipped by 4 bases and J by 0 bases; unmatched bases: 6. This chain's CDR3 is CASSKRTSGSSYNEQFF. In DNA, the CDR3 is TGTGCCAGTAGTAAAAGGACTAGCGGCAGCTCCTACAATGAGCAGTTCTTC.

The CDR3 coding sequence is TGTGCCATCAGACCCCCGGGACACTCTGGAAACACCATATATTTT. This encodes CAIRPPGHSGNTIYF. The rearrangement joins TRBV10-3 to TRBJ1-3; TRBD1 is a possible D gene (6 bases). Germline loops: CDR1 ENHRY, CDR2 SYGVKD. The CDR3 has 15 residues. V lost 6 bases to trimming and J lost 0 bases, with 12 bases between them.

J is TRBJ1-5 and V is TRBV2, with D tentatively TRBD1 (5 bases). The germline V and J ends were trimmed by 5 bases and 8 bases, with 19 bases remaining between them. Germline V CDR1 and CDR2: SNHLY, FYNNEI. This CDR3 has 15 residues. For the CDR3, the DNA is TGTGCCAGCAGTACCGCAGGGTCCCCGGCGGAGCCCCAGCATTTT. This codes for CASSTAGSPAEPQHF.

The chain is built from TRBV2 and TRBJ2-7, with a possible D match to TRBD1 (6 bases). V lost 5 bases, J lost 5 bases, and 13 bases lay in between. The CDR3 extends over 13 amino acids. Germline CDR1 is SNHLY and CDR2 is FYNNEI. The CDR3 region is CASSTTGFHEQYF. DNA for the CDR3: TGTGCCAGCAGTACCACAGGGTTCCACGAGCAGTACTTC.

The chain links TRBV2 to TRBJ2-3; a weak D match, TRBD2 (7 bases). Germline assignment: CDR1 SNHLY and CDR2 FYNNEI. The V and J ends lost 9 bases and 4 bases respectively, with 23 bases between them. The CDR3 covers 16 residues. CDR3 in DNA: TGTGCCAGAAGGGGGGGCCGCAGGGGTAACTCAGATACGCAGTATTTT. It translates to CARRGGRRGNSDTQYF.

V usage is TRBV7-8 and J usage is TRBJ2-7; 7 bases are a match to TRBD1. This CDR3 has 14 residues. V shed 6 bases, J shed 5 bases, and the junction held 10 bases outside the gene matches. Germline CDR1 and CDR2: SGHVS and FQNEAQ. CDR3 protein: CASRPRQGAHEQYF. CDR3 sequence (DNA): TGTGCCAGCAGACCAAGACAGGGTGCCCACGAGCAGTACTTC.

The gene calls are TRBV27 and TRBJ1-1, with D unresolved. CDR1 and CDR2 (germline): MNHEY, SMNVEV (reference sequence). With 5 bases removed from V and 0 bases from J, the gap between germline ends came to 7 bases. The CDR3 loop spans 13 amino acids. CDR3 sequence reads: CASSLAMNTEAFF. The CDR3 nucleotides read TGTGCCAGCAGTCTAGCGATGAACACTGAAGCTTTCTTT.

CDR3 residues: CASSADRNPYYEQYF. The CDR3 nucleotides read TGCGCCAGCAGCGCGGACAGGAACCCATACTACGAGCAGTACTTC. The rearrangement joins TRBV5-1 to TRBJ2-7; 7 bases fit TRBD1. Germline CDR1 and CDR2: SGHRS and YFSETQ. The CDR3 sequence is 15 residues long. The trim removed 4 bases at V and 3 bases at J, leaving 10 bases unmatched.

V gene TRBV7-2 combines with J gene TRBJ1-2; 9 nucleotides match TRBD1. V trimming: 4 bases; J trimming: 3 bases; junction bases outside the gene matches: 3. Germline values: CDR1 SGHTA, CDR2 FQGNSA. The CDR3 spans 14 residues. CDR3 in amino acids: CASSSGTGHYGYTF. DNA for the CDR3: TGTGCCAGCAGCTCCGGGACAGGGCACTATGGCTACACCTTC.

This rearrangement joins TRBV2 to TRBJ2-1; TRBD2 might be the D (7 bases). This CDR3 has 15 residues. V lost 6 bases, J lost 3 bases, and 15 bases lay in between. Germline CDR1 SNHLY, CDR2 FYNNEI. CDR3 protein: CASSALGGLYNEQFF. For the CDR3, the DNA is TGTGCCAGCAGCGCCCTCGGGGGGCTCTACAATGAGCAGTTCTTC. The full variable domain, completed using reference TRBV2 and TRBJ2-1, is EPEVTQTPSHQVTQMGQEVILRCVPISNHLYFYWYRQILGQKVEFLVSFYNNEISEKSEIFDDQFSVERPDGSNFTLKIRSTKLEDSAMYFCASSALGGLYNEQFFGPGTRLTVL.